Listed below are T cell receptor beta chains from one sample, sequenced in a study of CD8 T cells in Susac syndrome. From the immunoSEQ multiplex PCR reads, TCRdb called clonotypes with MiXCR, one entry per CDR3 protein. The sample includes 160,000 or so distinct CDR3 sequences, approximately 94% of them seen just once. Material: CD4+ T cells from PBMCs. The receptors here all came from a human donor with multiple sclerosis. Both conserved end residues are part of each CDR3. D genes are given only for firm matches. Clone size is given for some rows only: seen once, a few or many times, or a class if the clone is expanded.

D gene: -
V gene: TRBV20-1
clone size: once
J gene: TRBJ2-1
CDR3 protein: CSASNGRIDNEQFF
CDR3 DNA: TGCAGTGCTAGTAACGGCAGGATCGACAATGAGCAGTTCTTC

D gene: TRBD1
V gene: TRBV3-1
clone size: -
J gene: TRBJ1-2
CDR3 protein: CASSHLDRGNYGYTF
CDR3 DNA: TGTGCCAGCAGCCACTTAGACAGGGGAAACTATGGCTACACCTTC

D gene: -
V gene: TRBV29-1
clone size: -
J gene: TRBJ1-1
CDR3 protein: CSAPLQGGEAFF
CDR3 DNA: TGCAGCGCGCCGCTACAGGGAGGCGAAGCTTTCTTT

D gene: TRBD2
V gene: TRBV30
clone size: -
J gene: TRBJ2-5
CDR3 protein: CAWRDTSAQETQYF
CDR3 DNA: TGTGCCTGGAGAGACACTAGCGCACAAGAGACCCAGTACTTC

D gene: TRBD2
V gene: TRBV6-2/TRBV6-3
clone size: -
J gene: TRBJ2-7
CDR3 protein: CASSSGGRGSYEQYF
CDR3 DNA: TGTGCCAGCAGTTCGGGCGGGAGGGGCTCCTACGAGCAGTACTTC

D gene: TRBD1
V gene: TRBV7-8
clone size: -
J gene: TRBJ1-5
CDR3 protein: CASSLGTIQGDQPQHF
CDR3 DNA: TGTGCCAGCAGCTTGGGAACAATACAGGGGGATCAGCCCCAGCATTTT

D gene: -
V gene: TRBV27
clone size: -
J gene: TRBJ2-7
CDR3 protein: CASSHASGEQYF
CDR3 DNA: TGTGCCAGCAGCCACGCCTCCGGCGAGCAGTACTTC

D gene: TRBD2
V gene: TRBV27
clone size: -
J gene: TRBJ2-1
CDR3 protein: CASSSPTSGANNEQFF
CDR3 DNA: TGTGCCAGCAGTTCCCCGACTAGCGGGGCTAACAATGAGCAGTTCTTC

D gene: TRBD1
V gene: TRBV19
clone size: -
J gene: TRBJ2-7
CDR3 protein: CASAPGQGAYEQYF
CDR3 DNA: TGTGCCAGTGCTCCGGGACAGGGGGCTTACGAGCAGTACTTC

D gene: -
V gene: TRBV10-3
clone size: -
J gene: TRBJ1-5
CDR3 protein: CAIKEAGSNQPQHF
CDR3 DNA: TGTGCCATCAAGGAGGCAGGGAGCAATCAGCCCCAGCATTTT

D gene: -
V gene: TRBV6-5
clone size: -
J gene: TRBJ2-4
CDR3 protein: CASSYSMHLPDRGNIQYF
CDR3 DNA: TGTGCCAGCAGTTACTCGATGCATCTTCCGGACAGAGGAAACATTCAGTACTTC

D gene: -
V gene: TRBV4-3
clone size: -
J gene: TRBJ1-3
CDR3 protein: CASSHPGRGDTIYF
CDR3 DNA: TGCGCCAGCAGCCATCCGGGCAGAGGGGACACCATATATTTT

D gene: TRBD1
V gene: TRBV6-5
clone size: -
J gene: TRBJ2-7
CDR3 protein: CASSYGGTGEWEQYF
CDR3 DNA: TGTGCCAGCAGTTACGGGGGGACAGGGGAATGGGAGCAGTACTTC

D gene: -
V gene: TRBV5-6
clone size: -
J gene: TRBJ1-1
CDR3 protein: CASTSPWNTEAFF
CDR3 DNA: TGTGCCAGCACCTCCCCGTGGAACACTGAAGCTTTCTTT

D gene: -
V gene: TRBV5-6
clone size: -
J gene: TRBJ2-3
CDR3 protein: CASSQGVGGPDTQYF
CDR3 DNA: TGTGCCAGCAGTCAAGGGGTCGGAGGCCCAGATACGCAGTATTTT

D gene: -
V gene: TRBV2
clone size: -
J gene: TRBJ2-1
CDR3 protein: CASVGYNEQFF
CDR3 DNA: TGTGCCAGCGTTGGGTACAATGAGCAGTTCTTC

D gene: -
V gene: TRBV7-9
clone size: -
J gene: TRBJ2-7
CDR3 protein: CASSSSLGALYEQYF
CDR3 DNA: TGTGCCAGCAGCTCCAGTCTAGGCGCCCTCTACGAGCAGTACTTC

D gene: TRBD2
V gene: TRBV11-2
clone size: -
J gene: TRBJ2-7
CDR3 protein: CASSLDLAGGVYEQYF
CDR3 DNA: TGTGCCAGCAGCTTAGATCTAGCGGGAGGAGTCTACGAGCAGTACTTC

D gene: TRBD2
V gene: TRBV7-9
clone size: -
J gene: TRBJ2-3
CDR3 protein: CASSLIGGGRAADTQYF
CDR3 DNA: TGTGCCAGCAGCCTCATCGGGGGCGGGAGGGCCGCAGATACGCAGTATTTT

D gene: -
V gene: TRBV9
clone size: -
J gene: TRBJ2-5
CDR3 protein: CASSVEWVPETQYF
CDR3 DNA: TGTGCCAGCAGCGTAGAGTGGGTTCCAGAGACCCAGTACTTC

D gene: -
V gene: TRBV28
clone size: once
J gene: TRBJ1-1
CDR3 protein: CASSSLVGGKNTEAFF
CDR3 DNA: TGTGCCAGCAGTTCCCTCGTGGGAGGGAAGAACACTGAAGCTTTCTTT

D gene: TRBD2
V gene: TRBV12-3/TRBV12-4
clone size: -
J gene: TRBJ2-1
CDR3 protein: CATSWAGGRKEQFF
CDR3 DNA: TGTGCCACCTCTTGGGCGGGAGGGCGAAAGGAGCAGTTCTTC

D gene: -
V gene: TRBV7-2
clone size: -
J gene: TRBJ2-7
CDR3 protein: CASSYSNSYEQYF
CDR3 DNA: TGTGCCAGCAGCTATAGTAATTCCTACGAGCAGTACTTC

D gene: -
V gene: TRBV6-2/TRBV6-3
clone size: -
J gene: TRBJ2-7
CDR3 protein: CASSFSGYEQYF
CDR3 DNA: TGTGCCAGCAGCTTTAGCGGCTACGAGCAGTACTTC